Listed below are T cell receptor beta chains from one sample, sequenced in a study of control samples from healthy donors and cancer patients. The data were produced by immunoSEQ multiplex PCR, yet TCRdb's version contains in-frame clones alone and is incomplete. The data contain about 140,000 clones, 85% to 90% of them seen just once; the ten biggest clones take up over 1.5%. Sequenced: blood. These TCRs come from a man aged 18 to 29 in good health. CDR3s include the opening cysteine and the closing phenylalanine or tryptophan. The D gene is left open where the match is weak. Clone size, where shown, is once, few, many, or a class for clones that have expanded.

d_call: .; j_call: TRBJ2-1; v_call: TRBV5-1; clone_size: .; cdr3_nt: TGCGCCAGCAGCTTGGAAAACAATGAGCAGTTCTTC; cdr3_aa: CASSLENNEQFF
d_call: .; j_call: TRBJ2-2; v_call: TRBV4-3; clone_size: .; cdr3_nt: TGCGCCAGCAGCCAAGACCACCTAAGTATAGGGGGTGGGGAGCTGTTTTTT; cdr3_aa: CASSQDHLSIGGGELFF
d_call: TRBD1; j_call: TRBJ2-1; v_call: TRBV30; clone_size: few; cdr3_nt: TGTGCCTGGAGCCGGGACAGGGTGGTCAGTGAGCAGTTCTTC; cdr3_aa: CAWSRDRVVSEQFF
d_call: TRBD1; j_call: TRBJ2-3; v_call: TRBV18; clone_size: .; cdr3_nt: TGTGCCAGCTCACCAACCAGGGGGCGCACAGATACGCAGTATTTT; cdr3_aa: CASSPTRGRTDTQYF
d_call: TRBD1; j_call: TRBJ2-7; v_call: TRBV27; clone_size: .; cdr3_nt: TGTGCCAGCGGTATCCGGGACAGGGGACCCCACGAGCAGTACTTC; cdr3_aa: CASGIRDRGPHEQYF
d_call: .; j_call: TRBJ2-5; v_call: TRBV18; clone_size: .; cdr3_nt: TGTGCCAGCTCACCACGTTCCGCGGACGTCTACGAGACCCAGTACTTC; cdr3_aa: CASSPRSADVYETQYF
d_call: TRBD2; j_call: TRBJ2-1; v_call: TRBV24-1; clone_size: .; cdr3_nt: TGTGCCACCAGTGACCCGGGGGGACCTGTAAATGAGCAGTTCTTC; cdr3_aa: CATSDPGGPVNEQFF
d_call: TRBD2; j_call: TRBJ2-1; v_call: TRBV4-3; clone_size: .; cdr3_nt: TGCGCCAGCAGCCAAGATTGGGCCCCGGGGGGGCCGGGCAATGAGCAGTTCTTC; cdr3_aa: CASSQDWAPGGPGNEQFF
d_call: TRBD1; j_call: TRBJ1-2; v_call: TRBV9; clone_size: .; cdr3_nt: TGTGCCAGCAGCGTAGCAGGGGACAGGGTTAACTATGGCTACACCTTC; cdr3_aa: CASSVAGDRVNYGYTF
d_call: .; j_call: TRBJ1-1; v_call: TRBV2; clone_size: .; cdr3_nt: TGTGCCAGCAGTGAAGACAGGGAGGTCACTGAAGCTTTCTTT; cdr3_aa: CASSEDREVTEAFF
d_call: TRBD1; j_call: TRBJ1-5; v_call: TRBV28; clone_size: .; cdr3_nt: TGTGCCAGCAGGGGTCAGGGGGGGATAAGCAATCAGCCCCAGCATTTT; cdr3_aa: CASRGQGGISNQPQHF
d_call: .; j_call: TRBJ2-1; v_call: TRBV3-1/TRBV3-2; clone_size: .; cdr3_nt: TGTGCCAGCAGCCTCCAAACGACTAGTTGGACTGAGCAGTTCTTC; cdr3_aa: CASSLQTTSWTEQFF
d_call: .; j_call: TRBJ1-6; v_call: TRBV7-2; clone_size: .; cdr3_nt: TGTGCCAGCAGCTTAGTAACTTCACCCCTCCACTTT; cdr3_aa: CASSLVTSPLHF
d_call: .; j_call: TRBJ1-2; v_call: TRBV18; clone_size: .; cdr3_nt: TGTGCCAGCTCACCACTGGGGGAGGAGACCCTCGGGGGCTACACCTTC; cdr3_aa: CASSPLGEETLGGYTF
d_call: TRBD2; j_call: TRBJ2-5; v_call: TRBV3-1/TRBV3-2; clone_size: .; cdr3_nt: TGTGCCAGCAGCCAAGTTGGGACTAGCGGGACAGAGACCCAGTACTTC; cdr3_aa: CASSQVGTSGTETQYF
d_call: .; j_call: TRBJ2-7; v_call: TRBV7-2; clone_size: .; cdr3_nt: TGTGCCAGCAGCCCCGGGGGAGGCCGCTCCTACGAGCAGTACTTC; cdr3_aa: CASSPGGGRSYEQYF
d_call: .; j_call: TRBJ2-5; v_call: TRBV29-1; clone_size: .; cdr3_nt: TGCAGCGTTCGCCAAGCCGAAGAGACCCAGTACTTC; cdr3_aa: CSVRQAEETQYF
d_call: .; j_call: TRBJ2-2; v_call: TRBV5-1; clone_size: .; cdr3_nt: TGCGCCAGCGGGTCTCAGGGGTATAACACCGGGGAGCTGTTTTTT; cdr3_aa: CASGSQGYNTGELFF
d_call: TRBD1; j_call: TRBJ1-5; v_call: TRBV28; clone_size: once; cdr3_nt: TGTGCCAGCAGACCCGACAGGGGGCTGTTTCAGCCCCAGCATTTT; cdr3_aa: CASRPDRGLFQPQHF
d_call: .; j_call: TRBJ2-5; v_call: TRBV5-4; clone_size: .; cdr3_nt: TGTGCCAGCAGCTTGTTCAGACAGATCGAGACCCAGTACTTC; cdr3_aa: CASSLFRQIETQYF
d_call: .; j_call: TRBJ2-7; v_call: TRBV9; clone_size: .; cdr3_nt: TGTGCCAGCAGCGTCCTCCCGGATGGAGGCGAGCAGTACTTC; cdr3_aa: CASSVLPDGGEQYF
d_call: TRBD2; j_call: TRBJ2-3; v_call: TRBV4-3; clone_size: .; cdr3_nt: TGCGCCAGCAGCCAAGAGGGTCAGCGGGGGGCGGCAGGAGATACGCAGTATTTT; cdr3_aa: CASSQEGQRGAAGDTQYF
d_call: .; j_call: TRBJ2-4; v_call: TRBV29-1; clone_size: .; cdr3_nt: TGCAGCGTTGAAGAGGGTTCCAAAAACATTCAGTACTTC; cdr3_aa: CSVEEGSKNIQYF
d_call: .; j_call: TRBJ2-5; v_call: TRBV10-3; clone_size: .; cdr3_nt: TGTGCCATCAGCTCCCGAGGAGGGGAGACCCAGTACTTC; cdr3_aa: CAISSRGGETQYF
d_call: .; j_call: TRBJ2-7; v_call: TRBV5-1; clone_size: .; cdr3_nt: TGCGCCAGCAGCTTGAATCCGGAATCCTACGAGCAGTACTTC; cdr3_aa: CASSLNPESYEQYF
d_call: TRBD1; j_call: TRBJ2-7; v_call: TRBV19; clone_size: .; cdr3_nt: TGTGCCAGTAGTGAAGGACAGGGGGATGGAGAGGGCTACGAGCAGTACTTC; cdr3_aa: CASSEGQGDGEGYEQYF
d_call: TRBD1; j_call: TRBJ2-2; v_call: TRBV4-3; clone_size: .; cdr3_nt: TGCGCCAGCAGCCAAGCCCGCGGGACAGGGAGCAGGGAGCTGTTTTTT; cdr3_aa: CASSQARGTGSRELFF
d_call: .; j_call: TRBJ1-1; v_call: TRBV18; clone_size: .; cdr3_nt: TGTGCCAGCTCACCTGACAGAGGGACTGAAGCTTTCTTT; cdr3_aa: CASSPDRGTEAFF